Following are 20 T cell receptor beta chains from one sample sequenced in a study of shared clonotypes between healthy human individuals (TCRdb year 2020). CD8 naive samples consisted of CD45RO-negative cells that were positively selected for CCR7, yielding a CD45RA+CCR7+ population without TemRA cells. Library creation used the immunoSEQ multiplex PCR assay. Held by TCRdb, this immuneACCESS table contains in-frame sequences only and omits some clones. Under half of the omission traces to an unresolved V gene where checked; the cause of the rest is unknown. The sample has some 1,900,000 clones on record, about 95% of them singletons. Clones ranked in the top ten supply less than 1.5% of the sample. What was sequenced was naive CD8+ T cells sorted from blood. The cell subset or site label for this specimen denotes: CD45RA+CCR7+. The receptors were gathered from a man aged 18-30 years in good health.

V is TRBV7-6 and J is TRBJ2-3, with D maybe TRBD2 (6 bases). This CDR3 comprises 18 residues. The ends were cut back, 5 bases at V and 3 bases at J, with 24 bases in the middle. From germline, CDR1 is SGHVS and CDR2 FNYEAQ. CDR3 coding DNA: TGTGCCAGCAGCCTACTCTCCTTAGCGGATTGGCAGACAGATACGCAGTATTTT. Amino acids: CASSLLSLADWQTDTQYF.

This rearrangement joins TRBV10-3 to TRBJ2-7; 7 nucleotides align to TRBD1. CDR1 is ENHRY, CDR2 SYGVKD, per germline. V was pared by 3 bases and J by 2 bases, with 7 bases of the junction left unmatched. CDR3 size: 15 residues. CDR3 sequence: CAISDRDRATYEQYF. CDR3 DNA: TGTGCCATCAGTGATCGAGACAGGGCCACCTACGAGCAGTACTTC.

This CDR3 reads CASNAGDEQFF. In nucleotides, the CDR3 is TGTGCCAGCAACGCGGGTGATGAGCAGTTCTTC. The chain couples TRBV25-1 to TRBJ2-1, with D possibly TRBD2 on 5 matching bases. V was clipped by 7 bases and J by 8 bases, with 9 bases between them. The CDR3 contains 11 residues. CDR1 is MGHDK and CDR2 is SYGVNS in the germline V gene.

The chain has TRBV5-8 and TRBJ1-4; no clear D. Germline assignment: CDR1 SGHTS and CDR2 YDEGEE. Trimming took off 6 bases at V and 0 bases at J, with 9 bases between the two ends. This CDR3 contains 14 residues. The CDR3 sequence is CASTAIATNEKLFF. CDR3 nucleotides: TGTGCCAGCACCGCGATTGCAACTAATGAAAAACTGTTTTTT.

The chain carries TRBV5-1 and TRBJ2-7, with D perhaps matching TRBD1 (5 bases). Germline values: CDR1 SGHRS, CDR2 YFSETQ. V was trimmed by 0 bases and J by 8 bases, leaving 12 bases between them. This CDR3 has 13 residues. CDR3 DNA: TGCGCCAGCAGCTTGGTGACGCAGGGAAAGCAGTACTTC. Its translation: CASSLVTQGKQYF.

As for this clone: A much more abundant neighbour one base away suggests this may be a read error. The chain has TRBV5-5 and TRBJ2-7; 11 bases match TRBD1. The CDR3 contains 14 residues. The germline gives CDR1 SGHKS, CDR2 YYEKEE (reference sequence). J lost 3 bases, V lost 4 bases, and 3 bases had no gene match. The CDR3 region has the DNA TGTGCCAGCAGCCCCGGGACAGGGGGCTACGAGCAGTACTTC. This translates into CASSPGTGGYEQYF. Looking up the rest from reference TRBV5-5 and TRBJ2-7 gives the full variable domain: DAGVTQSPTHLIKTRGQQVTLRCSPISGHKSVSWYQQVLGQGPQFIFQYYEKEERGRGNFPDRFSARQFPNYSSELNVNALLLGDSALYLCASSPGTGGYEQYFGPGTRLTVT.

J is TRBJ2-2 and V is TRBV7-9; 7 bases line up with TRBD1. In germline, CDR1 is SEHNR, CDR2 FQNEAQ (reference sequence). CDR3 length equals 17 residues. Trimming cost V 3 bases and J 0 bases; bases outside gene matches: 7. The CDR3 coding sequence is TGTGCCAGCAGCTTTTTACCGGGACAGTCGAACACCGGGGAGCTGTTTTTT. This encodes CASSFLPGQSNTGELFF.

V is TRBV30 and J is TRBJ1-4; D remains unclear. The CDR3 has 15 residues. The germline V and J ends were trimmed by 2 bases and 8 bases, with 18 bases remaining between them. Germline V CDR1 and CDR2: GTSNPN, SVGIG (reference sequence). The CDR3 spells CAWSTGVTYGEKLFF. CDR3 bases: TGTGCCTGGAGTACGGGAGTTACCTACGGGGAAAAACTGTTTTTT. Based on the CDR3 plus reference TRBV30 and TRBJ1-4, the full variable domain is SQTIHQWPATLVQPVGSPLSLECTVEGTSNPNLYWYRQAAGRGLQLLFYSVGIGQISSEVPQNLSASRPQDRQFILSSKKLLLSDSGFYLCAWSTGVTYGEKLFFGSGTQLSVL.

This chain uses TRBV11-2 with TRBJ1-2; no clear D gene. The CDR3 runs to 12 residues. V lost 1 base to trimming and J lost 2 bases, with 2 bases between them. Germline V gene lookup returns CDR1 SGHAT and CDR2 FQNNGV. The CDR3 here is CASSLVNYGYTF. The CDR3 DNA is TGTGCCAGCAGCTTAGTAAACTATGGCTACACCTTC.

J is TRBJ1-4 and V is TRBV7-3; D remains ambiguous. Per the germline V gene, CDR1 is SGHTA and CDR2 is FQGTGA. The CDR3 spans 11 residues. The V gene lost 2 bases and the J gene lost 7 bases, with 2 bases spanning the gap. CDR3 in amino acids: CASSLSEKLFF. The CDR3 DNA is TGTGCCAGCAGCTTATCTGAAAAACTGTTTTTT.

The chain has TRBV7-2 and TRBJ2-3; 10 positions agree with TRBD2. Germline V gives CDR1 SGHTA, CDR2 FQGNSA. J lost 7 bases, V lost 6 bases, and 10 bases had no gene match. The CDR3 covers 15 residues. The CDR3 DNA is TGTGCCAGCAGTACCAGCGGGGGGGTAGAATATACGCAGTATTTT. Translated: CASSTSGGVEYTQYF. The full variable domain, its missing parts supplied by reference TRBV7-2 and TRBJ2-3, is GAGVSQSPSNKVTEKGKDVELRCDPISGHTALYWYRQSLGQGLEFLIYFQGNSAPDKSGLPSDRFSAERTGGSVSTLTIQRTQQEDSAVYLCASSTSGGVEYTQYFGPGTRLTVL.

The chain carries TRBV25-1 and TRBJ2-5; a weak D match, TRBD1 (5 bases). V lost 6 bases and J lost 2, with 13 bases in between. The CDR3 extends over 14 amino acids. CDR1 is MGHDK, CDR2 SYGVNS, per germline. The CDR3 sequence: CASRSTGAQETQYF. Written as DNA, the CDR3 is TGTGCCAGCAGATCTACAGGAGCACAAGAGACCCAGTACTTC. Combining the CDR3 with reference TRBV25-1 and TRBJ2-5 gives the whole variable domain EADIYQTPRYLVIGTGKKITLECSQTMGHDKMYWYQQDPGMELHLIHYSYGVNSTEKGDLSSESTVSRIRTEHFPLTLESARPSHTSQYLCASRSTGAQETQYFGPGTRLLVL.

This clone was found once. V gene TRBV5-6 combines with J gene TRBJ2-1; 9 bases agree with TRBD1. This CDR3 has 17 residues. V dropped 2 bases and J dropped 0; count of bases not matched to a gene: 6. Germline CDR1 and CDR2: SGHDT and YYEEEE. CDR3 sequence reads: CASSFDGDRDSYNEQFF. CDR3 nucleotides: TGTGCCAGCAGCTTTGATGGGGACAGGGACTCCTACAATGAGCAGTTCTTC.

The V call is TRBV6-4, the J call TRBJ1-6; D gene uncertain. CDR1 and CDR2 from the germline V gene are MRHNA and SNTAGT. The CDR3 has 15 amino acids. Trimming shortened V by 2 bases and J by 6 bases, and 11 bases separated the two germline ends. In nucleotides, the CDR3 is TGTGCCAGCAGTGACGCCTATGGCAGTAATTCACCCCTCCACTTT. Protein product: CASSDAYGSNSPLHF.

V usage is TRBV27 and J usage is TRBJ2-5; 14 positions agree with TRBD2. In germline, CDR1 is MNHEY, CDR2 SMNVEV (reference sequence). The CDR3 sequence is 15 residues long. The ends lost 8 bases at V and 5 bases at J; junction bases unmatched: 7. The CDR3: CASGTSGGAGETQYF. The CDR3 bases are TGTGCCAGCGGGACTAGCGGGGGTGCGGGGGAGACCCAGTACTTC.

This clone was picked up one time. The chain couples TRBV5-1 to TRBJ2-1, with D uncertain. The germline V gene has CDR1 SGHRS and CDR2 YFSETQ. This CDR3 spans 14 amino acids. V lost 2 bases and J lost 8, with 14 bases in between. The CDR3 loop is CASSLDISGDEQFF. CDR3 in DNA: TGCGCCAGCAGCTTAGACATTAGTGGGGATGAGCAGTTCTTC.

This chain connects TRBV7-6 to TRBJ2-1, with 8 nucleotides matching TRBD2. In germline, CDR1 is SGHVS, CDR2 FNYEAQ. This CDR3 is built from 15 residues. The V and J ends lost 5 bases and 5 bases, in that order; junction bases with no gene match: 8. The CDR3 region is CASSLLAGNNNEQFF. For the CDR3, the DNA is TGTGCCAGCAGCCTCCTAGCGGGCAATAACAATGAGCAGTTCTTC.

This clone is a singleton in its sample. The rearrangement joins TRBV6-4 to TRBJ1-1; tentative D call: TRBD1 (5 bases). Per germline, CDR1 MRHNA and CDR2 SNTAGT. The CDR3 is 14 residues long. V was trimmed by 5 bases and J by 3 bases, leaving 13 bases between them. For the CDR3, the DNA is TGTGCCAGCAGTCCCGCGTGGGGCCACACTGAAGCTTTCTTT. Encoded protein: CASSPAWGHTEAFF.

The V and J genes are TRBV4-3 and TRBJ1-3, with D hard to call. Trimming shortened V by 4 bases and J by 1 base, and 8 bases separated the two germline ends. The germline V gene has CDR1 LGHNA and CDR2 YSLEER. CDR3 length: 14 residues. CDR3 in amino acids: CASSPDRSGNTIYF. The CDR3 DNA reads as TGCGCCAGCAGCCCGGACCGTTCTGGAAACACCATATATTTT.

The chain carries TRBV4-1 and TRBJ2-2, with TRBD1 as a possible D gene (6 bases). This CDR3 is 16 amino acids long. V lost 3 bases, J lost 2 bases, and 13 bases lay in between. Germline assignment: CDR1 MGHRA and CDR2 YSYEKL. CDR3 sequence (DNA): TGCGCCAGCAGCCACTCCCCGGACAGAAACACCGGGGAGCTGTTTTTT. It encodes CASSHSPDRNTGELFF.